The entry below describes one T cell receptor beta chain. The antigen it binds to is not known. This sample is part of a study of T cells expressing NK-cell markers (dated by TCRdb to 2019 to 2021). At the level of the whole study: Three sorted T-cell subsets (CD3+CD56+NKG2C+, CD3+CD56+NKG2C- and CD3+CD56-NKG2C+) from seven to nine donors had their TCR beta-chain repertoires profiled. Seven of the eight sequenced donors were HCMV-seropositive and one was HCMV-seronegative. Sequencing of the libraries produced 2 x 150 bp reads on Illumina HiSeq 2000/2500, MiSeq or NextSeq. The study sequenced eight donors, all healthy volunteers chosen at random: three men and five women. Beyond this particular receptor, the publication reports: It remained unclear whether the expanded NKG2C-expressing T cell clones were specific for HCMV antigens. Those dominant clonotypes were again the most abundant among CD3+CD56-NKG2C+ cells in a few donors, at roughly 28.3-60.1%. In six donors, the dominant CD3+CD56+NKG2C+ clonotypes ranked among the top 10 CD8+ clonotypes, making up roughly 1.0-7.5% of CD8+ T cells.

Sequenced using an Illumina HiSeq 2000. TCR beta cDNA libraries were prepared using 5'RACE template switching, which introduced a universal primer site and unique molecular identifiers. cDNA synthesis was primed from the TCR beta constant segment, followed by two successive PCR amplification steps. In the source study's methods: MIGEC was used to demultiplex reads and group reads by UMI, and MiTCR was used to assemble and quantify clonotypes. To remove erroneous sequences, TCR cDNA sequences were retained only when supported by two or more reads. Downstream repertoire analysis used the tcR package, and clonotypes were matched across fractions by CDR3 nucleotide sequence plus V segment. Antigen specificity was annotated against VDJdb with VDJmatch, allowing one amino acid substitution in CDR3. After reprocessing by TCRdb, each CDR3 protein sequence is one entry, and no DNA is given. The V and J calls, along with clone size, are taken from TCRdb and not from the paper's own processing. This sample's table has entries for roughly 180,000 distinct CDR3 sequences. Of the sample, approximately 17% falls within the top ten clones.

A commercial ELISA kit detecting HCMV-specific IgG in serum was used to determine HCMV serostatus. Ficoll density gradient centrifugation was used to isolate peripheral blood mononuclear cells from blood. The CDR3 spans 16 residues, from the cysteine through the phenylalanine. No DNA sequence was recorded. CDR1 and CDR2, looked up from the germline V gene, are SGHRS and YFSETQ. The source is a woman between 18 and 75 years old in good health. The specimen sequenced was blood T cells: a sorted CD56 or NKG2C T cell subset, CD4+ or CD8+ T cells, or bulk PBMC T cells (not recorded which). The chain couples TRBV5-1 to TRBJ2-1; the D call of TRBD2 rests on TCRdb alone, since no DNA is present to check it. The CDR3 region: CASSFSSGGLTGEQFF.